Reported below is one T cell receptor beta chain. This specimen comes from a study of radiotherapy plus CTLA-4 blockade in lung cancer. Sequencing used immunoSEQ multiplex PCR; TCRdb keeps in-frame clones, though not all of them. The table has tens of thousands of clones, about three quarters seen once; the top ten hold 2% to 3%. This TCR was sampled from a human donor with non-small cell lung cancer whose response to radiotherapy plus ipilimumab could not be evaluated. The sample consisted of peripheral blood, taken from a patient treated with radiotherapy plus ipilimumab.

The CDR3: CASSTRVNQPQHF. Written as DNA, the CDR3 is TGTGCCAGTAGTACGAGGGTGAATCAGCCCCAGCATTTT. The J gene is TRBJ1-5, the V gene TRBV19; D gene uncertain. V lost 4 bases to trimming and J lost 4 bases, with 8 bases between them. This CDR3 has 13 residues. Germline V CDR1 and CDR2: LNHDA, SQIVND (reference sequence).